The 9 T cell receptor beta chains below all came from one sample that was sequenced in a study of blood T cell repertoires in COVID-19. Libraries were prepared by immunoSEQ multiplex PCR; TCRdb keeps only in-frame clonotypes and omits some of them. In the table there are 65,000 or so clones, 81% of which are singletons. Sequences were obtained from peripheral blood. These receptors all come from an elderly man with acute or convalescent COVID-19.

The chain carries TRBV3-1 (or the pseudogene TRBV3-2) and TRBJ2-7; 7 bases align to TRBD1. V dropped 1 base and J dropped 6; count of bases not matched to a gene: 3. The CDR3 runs to 13 residues. Looked up from germline, CDR1 is LGHDT and CDR2 is YNNKEL (reference sequence). The DNA for the CDR3 is TGTGCCAGCAGCCAAGCCCAGGGGGTCGAGCAGTACTTC. This translates into CASSQAQGVEQYF.

V usage is TRBV7-8 and J usage is TRBJ1-1, with D possibly being TRBD1 (6 bases). Per germline, CDR1 SGHVS and CDR2 FQNEAQ. The CDR3 extends over 14 amino acids. Trimming took off 1 base at V and 1 base at J, with 7 bases between the two ends. CDR3 coding DNA: TGTGCCAGCAGCTTAGGGACAGCGAACACTGAAGCTTTCTTT. This sequence encodes CASSLGTANTEAFF.

The chain combines TRBV18 with TRBJ1-3; D is uncertain. The germline gives CDR1 KGHSH, CDR2 LQKENI. The V end was cut by 0 bases, the J end by 0 bases, with 9 bases between. The CDR3 sequence is 16 residues long. CDR3 protein: CASSPPTVNSGNTIYF. The CDR3 DNA sequence: TGTGCCAGCTCACCACCTACAGTGAACTCTGGAAACACCATATATTTT.

V usage is TRBV7-2 and J usage is TRBJ1-1, with 7 bases identical to TRBD1. This CDR3 has 14 amino acids. Trimming at V came to 3 bases and at J to 4 bases, leaving 5 bases not matched to a gene. From germline, CDR1 is SGHTA and CDR2 FQGNSA. CDR3 residues: CASSFTQGSTEAFF. CDR3 DNA sequence: TGTGCCAGCAGCTTCACACAGGGGTCCACTGAAGCTTTCTTT.

This sequence joins TRBV7-6 and TRBJ2-2; TRBD1 aligns across 7 bases. Germline CDR1 reads SGHVS; CDR2 reads FNYEAQ. Trimming removed 5 bases from V and 0 bases from J; junction bases left unmatched: 6. The CDR3 has 16 residues. The CDR3 reads CASSRRGRPNTGELFF. As DNA, the CDR3 is TGTGCCAGCAGCCGAAGGGGGCGACCGAACACCGGGGAGCTGTTTTTT.

V and J are TRBV29-1 and TRBJ2-7, with 10 bases matching TRBD1. This CDR3 spans 15 amino acids. V was pared by 5 bases and J by 5 bases, with 12 bases of the junction left unmatched. CDR1 is SQVTM and CDR2 is ANQGSEA in the germline V gene. CDR3: CSVWDRDRGIDEQYF. CDR3 bases: TGCAGCGTTTGGGACCGGGACAGGGGTATCGACGAGCAGTACTTC.

This clone has a handful of counts. This chain joins TRBV11-2 and TRBJ2-3, with TRBD2 matching over 15 bases. From germline, CDR1 is SGHAT and CDR2 FQNNGV. With V trimmed by 5 bases and J by 5 bases, 11 bases remained unmatched. This CDR3 comprises 18 residues. CDR3 sequence reads: CASSNPPTGLAGGDTQYF. For the CDR3, the DNA is TGTGCCAGCAGCAACCCCCCCACGGGACTAGCGGGGGGAGATACGCAGTATTTT.

The chain couples TRBV6-5 to TRBJ2-2, with D tentatively TRBD2 (6 bases). The CDR3 has 13 residues. V lost 6 bases to trimming and J lost 5 bases, with 10 bases between them. Germline V lookup: CDR1 MNHEY, CDR2 SVGAGI. The CDR3 sequence: CASREGRTGELFF. CDR3 in DNA: TGTGCCAGCAGGGAGGGCCGAACCGGGGAGCTGTTTTTT.

V usage is TRBV5-6 and J usage is TRBJ1-4; the match to TRBD1 covers 8 bases. With 4 bases clipped from V and 7 bases from J, the junction kept 18 bases outside the gene matches. This CDR3 is 18 amino acids long. Germline CDR1 SGHDT, CDR2 YYEEEE. The CDR3 sequence: CASSRRDRGSRSLEKLFF. The CDR3 coding sequence is TGTGCCAGCAGCCGCCGAGACAGGGGATCGAGGAGTCTTGAAAAACTGTTTTTT.